Below are 21 T cell receptor beta chains sequenced from a single sample in a study of T cells in Graves' hyperthyroidism and ophthalmopathy (dated by TCRdb to the late 2010s). Library prep was done by multiplex PCR. The run used an Illumina HiSeq 2000. TCR beta CDR3 regions were amplified from RNA transcripts. For the first round of RT-PCR on the TCR CDR3, the HTBI primer set was used together with the Qiagen OneStep RT-PCR kit. TCRdb reprocessing: public reads trimmed at Q25 with fastp, clones called with MiXCR, in-frame beta chains kept. Every CDR3 protein is listed once, alongside the most common genes and DNA of its rows. The sample records about 560,000 distinct CDR3 sequences, just over 45% of which are singletons. The ten largest clonotypes hold approximately 8.2% of the sample. The specimen was peripheral blood or thyroid tissue (not recorded which). The receptors were gathered from a woman aged 18-29 years with Graves' hyperthyroidism. Donor details come from another sample of the same person, matched by shared clones.

This rearrangement joins TRBV24-1 to TRBJ1-2; TRBD1 aligns across 10 bases. Germline loops: CDR1 KGHDR, CDR2 SFDVKD. The J segment lost 8 bases and the V segment lost 8 bases, leaving 4 bases of the junction unmatched. The CDR3 length is 12 residues. For the CDR3, the DNA is TGTGCCACCAACGGACAGGGGGGGGGCTACACCTTC. Amino acids: CATNGQGGGYTF.

This clonotype was counted many times. CDR3 sequence reads: CASSYPGGNTEAFF. In DNA form, the CDR3 reads TGTGCCAGCAGTTATCCAGGGGGGAACACTGAAGCTTTCTTT. J is TRBJ1-1 and V is TRBV6-5, with 7 bases lining up with TRBD1. V lost 3 bases, J lost 1 base, and 2 bases stayed unmatched. This CDR3 contains 14 residues. From germline, CDR1 is MNHEY and CDR2 SVGAGI.

This clonotype has just a few counts. J is TRBJ1-6 and V is TRBV25-1, with a weak D call TRBD1 (5 bases). The CDR3 extends over 17 amino acids. Germline V lookup: CDR1 MGHDK, CDR2 SYGVNS. V dropped 6 bases and J dropped 0 bases, with 15 bases sitting between them. The CDR3 DNA reads as TGTGCCAGCAGCCCGGACGGGACCAGCTCCTATAATTCACCCCTCCACTTT. Its translation: CASSPDGTSSYNSPLHF.

For this clonotype: This clone may be a read error of a much larger clone one base away. The rearrangement links TRBV24-1 to TRBJ1-2; D is perhaps TRBD1 (6 bases). The germline V and J ends were trimmed by 7 bases and 6 bases, with 14 bases remaining between them. This CDR3 region has 13 residues. Germline V gene sequence: CDR1 KGHDR, CDR2 SFDVKD. CDR3 nucleotide sequence: TGTGCCACCAGCGTTGTGGGGGCGCATGGCTACACCTTC. Amino acid sequence: CATSVVGAHGYTF.

J is TRBJ1-4 and V is TRBV29-1; 10 nucleotides match TRBD1. This CDR3 spans 13 amino acids. After removal of 6 bases from V and 7 bases from J, the junction contained 5 bases not matched to a gene. CDR1 is SQVTM and CDR2 is ANQGSEA in the germline V gene. CDR3 coding DNA: TGCAGCGTGCCCGGGACAGGGGTTGAAAAACTGTTTTTT. Translated, it gives CSVPGTGVEKLFF. Together with reference TRBV29-1 and TRBJ1-4, the CDR3 gives the full variable domain: SAVISQKPSRDICQRGTSLTIQCQVDSQVTMMFWYRQQPGQSLTLIATANQGSEATYESGFVIDKFPISRPNLTFSTLTVSNMSPEDSSIYLCSVPGTGVEKLFFGSGTQLSVL.

V and J are TRBV19 and TRBJ1-1, with TRBD1 as a possible D gene (6 bases). This CDR3 spans 14 amino acids. Germline-derived CDR1 and CDR2 are LNHDA and SQIVND (reference sequence). V was clipped by 7 bases and J by 3 bases, with 15 bases between them. Here the CDR3 reads CASTEQGTHTEAFF. As DNA, the CDR3 is TGTGCCAGTACCGAACAGGGTACCCACACTGAAGCTTTCTTT.

V is TRBV24-1 and J is TRBJ2-5; D is tentatively TRBD1 or TRBD2 (5 bases each). The CDR3 loop spans 14 amino acids. V shed 4 bases and J shed 4 bases, with 12 bases lying between them. Germline V lookup: CDR1 KGHDR, CDR2 SFDVKD. Here the CDR3 DNA reads TGTGCCACCAGTGACAGGGCGGGTGGAGAGACCCAGTACTTC. This translates into CATSDRAGGETQYF.

The chain is built from TRBV7-9 and TRBJ2-7, with TRBD2 identical over 12 bases. CDR1 SEHNR and CDR2 FQNEAQ come from the germline V gene (reference sequence). The CDR3 loop spans 16 amino acids. Unmatched junction bases numbered 9, after V lost 2 bases and J lost 7 bases. CDR3 in amino acids: CASSLRTSGMGNEQYF. The CDR3 bases are TGTGCCAGCAGCTTACGGACTAGCGGGATGGGTAATGAGCAGTACTTC.

This clonotype was seen just once. This rearrangement joins TRBV7-6 to TRBJ2-7; possible D gene TRBD2, 5 bases. The J call could be wrong; TRBJ2-1 is a better fit for the DNA end. Germline CDR1 reads SGHVS; CDR2 reads FNYEAQ. This CDR3 contains 15 residues. The CDR3 region has the DNA TGTGCCAGCAGCCCTAGCCCGGGCACCTACAATGAGCAGTTCTTC. As protein: CASSPSPGTYNEQFF.

V is TRBV20-1 and J is TRBJ2-5, with 9 bases that match TRBD2. Germline CDR1 is DFQATT and CDR2 is SNEGSKA (reference sequence). Losses at the gene ends were 0 bases for V and 1 base for J; bases not matched to a gene: 9. This CDR3 is 17 amino acids long. CDR3 bases: TGCAGTGCTAGAGACGCTAGCGGGGCTGTTGGCCAAGAGACCCAGTACTTC. It is translated as CSARDASGAVGQETQYF.

This clonotype was counted between two and nine times. This rearrangement joins TRBV7-9 to TRBJ1-2; no firm D call. Trimming removed 6 bases at V and 4 bases at J, with 12 bases between. Germline assignment: CDR1 SEHNR and CDR2 FQNEAQ (reference sequence). The CDR3 is 13 amino acids. DNA of the CDR3: TGTGCCAGCAGTTTATGGCCAGCCTATGGCTACACCTTC. Translating it yields CASSLWPAYGYTF.

The chain employs TRBV20-1 and TRBJ2-7; 13 nucleotides line up with TRBD2. With V trimmed by 1 base and J by 6 bases, 3 bases remained unmatched. The CDR3 is made up of 14 amino acids. Looked up from germline, CDR1 is DFQATT and CDR2 is SNEGSKA (reference sequence). The CDR3: CSARGGTSGIEQYF. In DNA, the CDR3 is TGCAGTGCTAGAGGGGGGACTAGCGGGATCGAGCAGTACTTC.

This clonotype has more than one count but fewer than ten. The genes are TRBV7-9 and TRBJ2-5; D might be TRBD2 (6 bases). Germline CDR1 is SEHNR and CDR2 is FQNEAQ (reference sequence). With 6 bases removed from V and 2 bases from J, the gap between germline ends came to 16 bases. This CDR3 has 15 residues. The CDR3 loop is CASSPRRGRQETQYF. The CDR3 bases are TGTGCCAGCAGTCCGCGGCGGGGAAGGCAAGAGACCCAGTACTTC.

A few counts support this clonotype. The rearrangement joins TRBV6-6 to TRBJ2-7; TRBD1 matches 9 bases. This CDR3 is 16 amino acids long. With V trimmed by 4 bases and J by 5 bases, 12 bases remained unmatched. The germline V gene has CDR1 MNHNY and CDR2 SVGAGI (reference sequence). CDR3 nucleotide sequence: TGTGCCAGCAGTTGGCAAGCCGGGACAGGGAAAGACGAGCAGTACTTC. Its translation: CASSWQAGTGKDEQYF.

This clonotype was seen many times. The DNA for the CDR3 is TGTGCCAGTAGTACGGACAGCGTTAATCAGCCCCAGCATTTT. This encodes CASSTDSVNQPQHF. J is TRBJ1-5 and V is TRBV19; a weak D match, TRBD1 (6 bases). Germline CDR1 reads LNHDA; CDR2 reads SQIVND (reference sequence). This CDR3 region has 14 residues. Deletions cut 4 bases from V and 4 bases from J, with 11 bases between.

The chain links TRBV11-2 to TRBJ1-2, with TRBD1 matching 7 bases. Trimming removed 5 bases from V and 7 bases from J; junction bases left unmatched: 10. The CDR3 covers 14 residues. Germline CDR1 reads SGHAT; CDR2 reads FQNNGV. The CDR3 loop is CASSVGTGDGGYTF. CDR3 DNA sequence: TGTGCCAGCAGCGTTGGTACAGGGGATGGTGGCTACACCTTC. Full variable domain (remainder filled in from reference TRBV11-2 and TRBJ1-2): EAGVAQSPRYKIIEKRQSVAFWCNPISGHATLYWYQQILGQGPKLLIQFQNNGVVDDSQLPKDRFSAERLKGVDSTLKIQPAKLEDSAVYLCASSVGTGDGGYTFGSGTRLTVV.

This chain uses TRBV19 with TRBJ2-7; D unresolved. The V gene's germline CDR1 is LNHDA and CDR2 SQIVND (reference sequence). Trimming took 4 bases from V and 7 from J, leaving 17 bases between them. CDR3 length equals 14 residues. The chain's CDR3 is CASSTGRDVSEQYF. CDR3 DNA: TGTGCCAGTAGTACCGGGCGCGATGTGAGTGAGCAGTACTTC.

Here the CDR3 reads CASSLAVGTKSYSNQPQHF. The CDR3 DNA follows: TGTGCCAGCAGCTTAGCAGTAGGGACAAAATCGTATAGCAATCAGCCCCAGCATTTT. The V call is TRBV7-8, the J call TRBJ1-5; the D gene is possibly TRBD1 (6 bases). The CDR3 consists of 19 residues. Germline CDR1 reads SGHVS; CDR2 reads FQNEAQ. The V end lost 0 bases, the J end lost 0 bases, and 18 bases lay between the germline ends.

As to this clonotype: A much larger clone lies a single base off, so this may be a read error. This chain uses TRBV6-5 with TRBJ2-6; D call uncertain. This CDR3 has 14 residues. Germline-derived CDR1 and CDR2 are MNHEY and SVGAGI. The CDR3 sequence is CAISYGPGANVLTF. The CDR3, as DNA: TGTGCCATCAGTTACGGGCCTGGGGCCAACGTCCTGACTTTC.

The rearrangement links TRBV6-5 to TRBJ2-5; a weak D match, TRBD2 (5 bases). This CDR3 is 14 amino acids long. Per the germline V gene, CDR1 is MNHEY and CDR2 is SVGAGI. The V end lost 5 bases, the J end lost 5 bases, and 15 bases lay between the germline ends. The CDR3 here is CASSARAGSETQYF. Written as DNA, the CDR3 is TGTGCCAGCAGTGCGCGGGCAGGCTCGGAGACCCAGTACTTC.

This clonotype has at least ten counts. The CDR3 reads CATSDRPGETQYF. For the CDR3, the DNA is TGTGCCACCAGTGACAGACCGGGAGAGACCCAGTACTTC. The chain combines TRBV24-1 with TRBJ2-5; D not certain. This CDR3 spans 13 amino acids. Germline lookup yields CDR1 KGHDR and CDR2 SFDVKD. With 4 bases removed from V and 4 bases from J, the gap between germline ends came to 9 bases.